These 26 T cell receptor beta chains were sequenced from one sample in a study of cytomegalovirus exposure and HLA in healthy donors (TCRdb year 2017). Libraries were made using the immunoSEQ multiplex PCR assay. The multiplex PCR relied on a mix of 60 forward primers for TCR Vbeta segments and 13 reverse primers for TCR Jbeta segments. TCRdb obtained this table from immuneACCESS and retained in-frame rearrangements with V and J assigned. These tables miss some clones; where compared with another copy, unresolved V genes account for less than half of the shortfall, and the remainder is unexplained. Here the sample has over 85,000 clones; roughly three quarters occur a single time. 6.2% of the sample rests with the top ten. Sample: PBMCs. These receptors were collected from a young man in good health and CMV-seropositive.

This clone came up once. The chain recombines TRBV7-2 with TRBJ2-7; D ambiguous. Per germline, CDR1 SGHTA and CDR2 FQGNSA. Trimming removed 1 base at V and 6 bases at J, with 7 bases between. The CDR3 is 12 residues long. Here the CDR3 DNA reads TGTGCCAGCAGCTTAGATCTCGGCGAGCAGTACTTC. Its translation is CASSLDLGEQYF.

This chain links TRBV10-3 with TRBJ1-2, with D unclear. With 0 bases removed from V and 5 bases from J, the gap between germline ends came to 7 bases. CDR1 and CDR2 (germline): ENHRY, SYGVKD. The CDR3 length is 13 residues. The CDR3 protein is CAISESHIYGYTF. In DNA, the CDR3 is TGTGCCATCAGTGAGTCCCACATATATGGCTACACCTTC.

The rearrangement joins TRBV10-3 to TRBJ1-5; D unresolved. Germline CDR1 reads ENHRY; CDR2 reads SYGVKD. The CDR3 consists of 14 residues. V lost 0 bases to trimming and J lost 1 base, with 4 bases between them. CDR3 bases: TGTGCCATCAGTGAGTCCGGGAGCAATCAGCCCCAGCATTTT. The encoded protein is CAISESGSNQPQHF.

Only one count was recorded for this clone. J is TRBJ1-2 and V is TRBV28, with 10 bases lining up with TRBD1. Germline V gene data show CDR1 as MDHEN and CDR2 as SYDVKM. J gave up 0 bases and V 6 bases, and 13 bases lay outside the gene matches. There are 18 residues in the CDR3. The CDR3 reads CASSLAGTGVPSNYGYTF. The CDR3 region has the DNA TGTGCCAGCAGCCTCGCGGGGACAGGGGTCCCCTCTAACTATGGCTACACCTTC.

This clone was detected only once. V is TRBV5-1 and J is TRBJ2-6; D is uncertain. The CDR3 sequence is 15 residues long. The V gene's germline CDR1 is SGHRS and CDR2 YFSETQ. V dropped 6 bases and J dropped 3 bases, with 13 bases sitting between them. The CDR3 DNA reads TGCGCCAGCATACGAGACCTAGGTGGGGCCAACGTCCTGACTTTC. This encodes CASIRDLGGANVLTF.

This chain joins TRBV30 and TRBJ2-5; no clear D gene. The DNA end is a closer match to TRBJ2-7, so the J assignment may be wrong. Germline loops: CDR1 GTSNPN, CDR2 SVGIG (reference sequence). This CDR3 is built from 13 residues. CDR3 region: CAWSELVSYEQYF. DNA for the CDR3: TGTGCCTGGAGTGAGCTAGTATCCTACGAGCAGTACTTC.

CDR3 residues: CASSLPQGNEQFF. In nucleotides, the CDR3 is TGTGCCAGCAGTTTACCTCAGGGGAATGAGCAGTTCTTC. The chain uses TRBV27 and TRBJ2-1, with a tentative D call TRBD1 (6 bases). The CDR3 consists of 13 residues. CDR1 is MNHEY and CDR2 is SMNVEV in the germline V gene (reference sequence). Trimming pared 2 bases from V and 7 bases from J, leaving 9 bases between.

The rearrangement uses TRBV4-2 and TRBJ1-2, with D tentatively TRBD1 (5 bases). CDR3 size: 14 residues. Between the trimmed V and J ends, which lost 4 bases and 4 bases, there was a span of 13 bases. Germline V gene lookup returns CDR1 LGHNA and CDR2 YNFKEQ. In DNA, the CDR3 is TGTGCCAGCAGCCCTTTAAGACAGATCTATGGCTACACCTTC. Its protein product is CASSPLRQIYGYTF.

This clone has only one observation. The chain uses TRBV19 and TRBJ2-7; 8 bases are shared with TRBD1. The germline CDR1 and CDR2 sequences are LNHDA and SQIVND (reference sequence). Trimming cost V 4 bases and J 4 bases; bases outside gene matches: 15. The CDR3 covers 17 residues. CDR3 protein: CASSKSTGAMFRYEQYF. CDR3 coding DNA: TGTGCCAGTAGTAAATCGACAGGGGCCATGTTTAGGTACGAGCAGTACTTC.

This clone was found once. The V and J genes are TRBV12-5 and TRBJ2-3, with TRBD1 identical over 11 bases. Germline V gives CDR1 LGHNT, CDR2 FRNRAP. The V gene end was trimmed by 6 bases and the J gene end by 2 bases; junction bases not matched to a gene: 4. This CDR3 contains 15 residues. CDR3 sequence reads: CASGGTGGITDTQYF. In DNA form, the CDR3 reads TGTGCTAGTGGGGGGACAGGGGGTATCACAGATACGCAGTATTTT.

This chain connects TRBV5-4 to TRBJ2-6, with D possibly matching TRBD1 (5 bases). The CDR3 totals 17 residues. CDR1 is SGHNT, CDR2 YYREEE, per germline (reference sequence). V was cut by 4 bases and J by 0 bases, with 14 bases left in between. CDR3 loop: CASSIDSSTSGANVLTF. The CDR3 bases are TGTGCCAGCAGCATCGACAGCTCTACCTCTGGGGCCAACGTCCTGACTTTC. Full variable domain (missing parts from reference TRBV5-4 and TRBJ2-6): ETGVTQSPTHLIKTRGQQVTLRCSSQSGHNTVSWYQQALGQGPQFIFQYYREEENGRGNFPPRFSGLQFPNYSSELNVNALELDDSALYLCASSIDSSTSGANVLTFGAGSRLTVL.

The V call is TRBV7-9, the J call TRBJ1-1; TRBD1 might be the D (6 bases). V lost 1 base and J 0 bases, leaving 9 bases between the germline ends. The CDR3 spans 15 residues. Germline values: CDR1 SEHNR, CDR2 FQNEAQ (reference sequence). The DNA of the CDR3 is TGTGCCAGCAGCTTAGGGACAGCCATGAACACTGAAGCTTTCTTT. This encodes CASSLGTAMNTEAFF.

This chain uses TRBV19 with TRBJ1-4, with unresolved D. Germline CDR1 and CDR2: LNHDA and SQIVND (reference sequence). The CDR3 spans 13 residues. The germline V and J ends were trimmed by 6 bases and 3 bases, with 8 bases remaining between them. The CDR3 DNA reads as TGTGCCAGTAGAGGAGAAGCTAATGAAAAACTGTTTTTT. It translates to CASRGEANEKLFF.

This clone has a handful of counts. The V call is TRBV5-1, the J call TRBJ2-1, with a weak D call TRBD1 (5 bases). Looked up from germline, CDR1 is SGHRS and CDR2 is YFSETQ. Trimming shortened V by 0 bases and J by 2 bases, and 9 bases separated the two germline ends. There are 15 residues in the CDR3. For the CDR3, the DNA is TGCGCCAGCAGCTTGGTACCAGGGCCCTACAATGAGCAGTTCTTC. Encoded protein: CASSLVPGPYNEQFF.

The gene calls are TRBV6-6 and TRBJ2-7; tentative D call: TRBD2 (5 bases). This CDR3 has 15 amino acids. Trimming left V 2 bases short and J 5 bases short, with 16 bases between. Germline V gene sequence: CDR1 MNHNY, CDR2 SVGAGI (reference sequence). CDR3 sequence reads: CASSYPGDIFDEQYF. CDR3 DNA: TGTGCCAGCAGTTACCCCGGGGATATATTTGACGAGCAGTACTTC.

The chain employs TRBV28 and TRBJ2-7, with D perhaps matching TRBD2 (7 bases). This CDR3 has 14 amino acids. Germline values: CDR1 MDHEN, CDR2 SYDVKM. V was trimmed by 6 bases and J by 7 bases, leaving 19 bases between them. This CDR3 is CASRKGGGRLEQYF. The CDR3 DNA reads TGTGCCAGCAGAAAAGGGGGGGGGCGTTTGGAGCAGTACTTC.

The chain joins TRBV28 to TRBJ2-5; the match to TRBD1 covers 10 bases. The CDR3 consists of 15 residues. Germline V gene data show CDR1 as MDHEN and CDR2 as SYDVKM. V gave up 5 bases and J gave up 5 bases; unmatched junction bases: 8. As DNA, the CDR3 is TGTGCCAGCAGTCCGGGACAGGGGCTCGGGGAGACCCAGTACTTC. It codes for CASSPGQGLGETQYF.

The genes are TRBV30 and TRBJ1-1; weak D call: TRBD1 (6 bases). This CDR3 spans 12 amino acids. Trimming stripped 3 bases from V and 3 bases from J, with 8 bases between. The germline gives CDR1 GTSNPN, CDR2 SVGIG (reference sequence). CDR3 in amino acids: CAWRGAYTEAFF. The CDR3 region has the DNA TGTGCCTGGAGGGGGGCTTACACTGAAGCTTTCTTT.

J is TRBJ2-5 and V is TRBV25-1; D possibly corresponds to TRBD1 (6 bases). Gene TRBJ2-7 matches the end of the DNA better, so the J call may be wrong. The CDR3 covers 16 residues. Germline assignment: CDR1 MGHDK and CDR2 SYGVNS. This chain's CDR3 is CASSASTGQNSYEQYF. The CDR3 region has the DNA TGTGCCAGCAGTGCTTCGACAGGCCAAAACTCCTACGAGCAGTACTTC.

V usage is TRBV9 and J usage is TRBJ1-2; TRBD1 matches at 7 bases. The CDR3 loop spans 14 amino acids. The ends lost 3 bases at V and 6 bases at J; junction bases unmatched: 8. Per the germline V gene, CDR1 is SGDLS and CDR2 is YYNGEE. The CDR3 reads CASSAQGGRNGYTF. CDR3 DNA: TGTGCCAGCAGCGCCCAGGGGGGTAGGAATGGCTACACCTTC. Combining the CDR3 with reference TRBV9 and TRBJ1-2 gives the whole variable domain DSGVTQTPKHLITATGQRVTLRCSPRSGDLSVYWYQQSLDQGLQFLIQYYNGEERAKGNILERFSAQQFPDLHSELNLSSLELGDSALYFCASSAQGGRNGYTFGSGTRLTVV.

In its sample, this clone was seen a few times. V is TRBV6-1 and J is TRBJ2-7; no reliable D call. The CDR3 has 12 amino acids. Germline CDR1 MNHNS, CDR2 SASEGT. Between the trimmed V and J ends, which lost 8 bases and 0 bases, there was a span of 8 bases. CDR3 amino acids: CASPWSSYEQYF. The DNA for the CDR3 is TGTGCCAGCCCATGGAGCTCCTACGAGCAGTACTTC.

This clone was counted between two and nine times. DNA for the CDR3: TGTGCCAGCAGCGTTTCTACGCTAGCTGGAGAGACCCAGTACTTC. Amino acids: CASSVSTLAGETQYF. V usage is TRBV5-4 and J usage is TRBJ2-5, with D tentatively TRBD2 (5 bases). Looked up from germline, CDR1 is SGHNT and CDR2 is YYREEE (reference sequence). The CDR3 runs 15 residues. The ends were cut back, 4 bases at V and 4 bases at J, with 17 bases in the middle.

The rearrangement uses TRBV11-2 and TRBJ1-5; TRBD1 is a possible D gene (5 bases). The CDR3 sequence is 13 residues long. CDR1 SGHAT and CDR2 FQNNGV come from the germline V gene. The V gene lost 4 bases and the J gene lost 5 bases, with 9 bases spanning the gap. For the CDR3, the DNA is TGTGCCAGCAGCTATAAAGGGGATCAGCCCCAGCATTTT. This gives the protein CASSYKGDQPQHF.

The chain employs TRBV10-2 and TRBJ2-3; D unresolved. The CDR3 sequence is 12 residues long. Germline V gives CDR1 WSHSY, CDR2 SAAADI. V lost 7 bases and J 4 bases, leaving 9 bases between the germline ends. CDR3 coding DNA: TGCGCCAGCACCACCACTGCAGATACGCAGTATTTT. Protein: CASTTTADTQYF.

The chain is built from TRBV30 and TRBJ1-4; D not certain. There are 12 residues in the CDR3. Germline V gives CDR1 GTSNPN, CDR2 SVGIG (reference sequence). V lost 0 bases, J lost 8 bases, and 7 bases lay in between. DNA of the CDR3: TGTGCCTGGAGTGTCGGGGAGGAAAAACTGTTTTTT. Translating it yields CAWSVGEEKLFF. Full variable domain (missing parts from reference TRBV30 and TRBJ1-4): SQTIHQWPATLVQPVGSPLSLECTVEGTSNPNLYWYRQAAGRGLQLLFYSVGIGQISSEVPQNLSASRPQDRQFILSSKKLLLSDSGFYLCAWSVGEEKLFFGSGTQLSVL.

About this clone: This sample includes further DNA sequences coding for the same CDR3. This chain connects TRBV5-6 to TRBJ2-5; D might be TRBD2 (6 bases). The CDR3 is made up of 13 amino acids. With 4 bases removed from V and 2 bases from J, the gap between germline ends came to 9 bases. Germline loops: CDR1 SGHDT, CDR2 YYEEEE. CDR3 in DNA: TGTGCCAGCAGCCCGGGGGTACAAGAGACCCAGTACTTC. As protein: CASSPGVQETQYF.